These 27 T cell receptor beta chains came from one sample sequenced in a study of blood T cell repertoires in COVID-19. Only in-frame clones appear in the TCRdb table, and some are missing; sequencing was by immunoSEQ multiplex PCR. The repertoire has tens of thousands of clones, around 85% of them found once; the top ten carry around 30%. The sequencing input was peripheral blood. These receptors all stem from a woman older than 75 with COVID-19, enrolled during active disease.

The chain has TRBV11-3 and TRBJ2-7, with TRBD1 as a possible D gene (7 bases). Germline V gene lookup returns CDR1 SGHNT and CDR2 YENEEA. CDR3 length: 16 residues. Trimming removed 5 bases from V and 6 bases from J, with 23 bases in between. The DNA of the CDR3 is TGTGCCAGCAGCCCTCGACGGCAGGGGGGATGGAGCGAGCAGTACTTC. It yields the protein CASSPRRQGGWSEQYF.

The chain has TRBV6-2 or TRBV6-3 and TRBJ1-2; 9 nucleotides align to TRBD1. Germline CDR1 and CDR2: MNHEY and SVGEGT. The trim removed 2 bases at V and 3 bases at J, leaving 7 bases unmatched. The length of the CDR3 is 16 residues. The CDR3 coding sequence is TGTGCCAGCAGTTACGAGAACAGGGGGCTATACTATGGCTACACCTTC. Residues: CASSYENRGLYYGYTF.

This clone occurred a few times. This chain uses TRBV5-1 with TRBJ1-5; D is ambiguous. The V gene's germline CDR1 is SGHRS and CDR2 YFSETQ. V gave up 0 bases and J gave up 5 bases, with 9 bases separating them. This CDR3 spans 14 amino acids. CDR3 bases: TGCGCCAGCAGCTTGGCGTCAGGCGATCAGCCCCAGCATTTT. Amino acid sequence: CASSLASGDQPQHF.

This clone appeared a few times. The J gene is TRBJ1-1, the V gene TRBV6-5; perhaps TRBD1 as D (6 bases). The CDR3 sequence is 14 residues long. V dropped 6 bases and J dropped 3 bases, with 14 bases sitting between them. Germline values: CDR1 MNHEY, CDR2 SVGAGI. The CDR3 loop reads CASSLPGHYTEAFF. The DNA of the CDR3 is TGTGCCAGCAGCCTACCGGGACACTACACTGAAGCTTTCTTT.

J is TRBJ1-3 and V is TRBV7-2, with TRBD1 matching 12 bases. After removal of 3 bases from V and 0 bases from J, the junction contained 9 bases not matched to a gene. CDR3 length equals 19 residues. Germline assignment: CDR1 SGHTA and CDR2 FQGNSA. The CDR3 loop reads CASSFRGTGGPSSGNTIYF. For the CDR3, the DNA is TGTGCCAGCAGCTTTCGTGGGACAGGGGGCCCTAGCTCTGGAAACACCATATATTTT.

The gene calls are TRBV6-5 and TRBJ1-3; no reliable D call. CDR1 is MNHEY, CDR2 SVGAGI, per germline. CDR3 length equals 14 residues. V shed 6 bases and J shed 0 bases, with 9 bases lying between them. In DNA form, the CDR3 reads TGTGCCAGCAGCAAACAGCCCTCTGGAAACACCATATATTTT. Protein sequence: CASSKQPSGNTIYF.

The CDR3 sequence: CASNPGTGPRQPQHF. The DNA for the CDR3 is TGTGCCAGCAACCCGGGGACAGGGCCAAGACAGCCCCAGCATTTT. V usage is TRBV6-5 and J usage is TRBJ1-5; 9 bases are shared with TRBD1. CDR1 and CDR2 from the germline V gene are MNHEY and SVGAGI. J lost 7 bases, V lost 7 bases, and 11 bases had no gene match. This CDR3 spans 15 amino acids.

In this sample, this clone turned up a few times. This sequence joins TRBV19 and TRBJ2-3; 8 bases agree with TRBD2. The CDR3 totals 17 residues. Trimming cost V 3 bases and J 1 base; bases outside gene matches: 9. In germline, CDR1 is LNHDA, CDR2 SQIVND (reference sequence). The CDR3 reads CASSMGASGWRTDTQYF. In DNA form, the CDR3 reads TGTGCCAGTAGTATGGGGGCTAGCGGGTGGCGCACAGATACGCAGTATTTT.

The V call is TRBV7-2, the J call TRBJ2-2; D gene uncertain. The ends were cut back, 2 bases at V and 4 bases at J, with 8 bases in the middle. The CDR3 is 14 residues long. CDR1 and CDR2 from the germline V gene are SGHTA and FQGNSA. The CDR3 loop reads CASSLSRFTGELFF. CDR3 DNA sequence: TGTGCCAGCAGCTTATCCAGGTTCACCGGGGAGCTGTTTTTT.

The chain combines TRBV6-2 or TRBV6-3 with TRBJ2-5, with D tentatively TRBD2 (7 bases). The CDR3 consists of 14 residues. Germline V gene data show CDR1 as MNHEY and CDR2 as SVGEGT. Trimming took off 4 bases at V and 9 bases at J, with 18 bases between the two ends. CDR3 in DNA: TGTGCCAGCAGTTCGGGGGGCGCCCCAAGGGCCCAGTACTTC. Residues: CASSSGGAPRAQYF.

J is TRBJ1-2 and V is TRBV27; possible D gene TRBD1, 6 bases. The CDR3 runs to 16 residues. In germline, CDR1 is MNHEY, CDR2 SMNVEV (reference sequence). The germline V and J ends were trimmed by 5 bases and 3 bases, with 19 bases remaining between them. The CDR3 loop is CASSHYFQGLDYGYTF. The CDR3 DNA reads TGTGCCAGCAGTCACTACTTTCAGGGGTTGGACTATGGCTACACCTTC.

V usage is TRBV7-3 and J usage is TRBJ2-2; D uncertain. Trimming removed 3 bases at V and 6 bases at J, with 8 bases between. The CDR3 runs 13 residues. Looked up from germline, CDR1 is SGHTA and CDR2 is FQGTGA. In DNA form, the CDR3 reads TGTGCCAGCAGCTTTCTGCGGTCCGGGGAGCTGTTTTTT. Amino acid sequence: CASSFLRSGELFF.

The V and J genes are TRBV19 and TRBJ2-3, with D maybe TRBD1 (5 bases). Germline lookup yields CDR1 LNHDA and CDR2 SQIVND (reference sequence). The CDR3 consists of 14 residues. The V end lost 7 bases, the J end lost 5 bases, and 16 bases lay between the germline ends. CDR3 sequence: CASTQRQGRDTQYF. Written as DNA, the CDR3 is TGTGCCAGTACCCAACGCCAGGGTAGAGATACGCAGTATTTT.

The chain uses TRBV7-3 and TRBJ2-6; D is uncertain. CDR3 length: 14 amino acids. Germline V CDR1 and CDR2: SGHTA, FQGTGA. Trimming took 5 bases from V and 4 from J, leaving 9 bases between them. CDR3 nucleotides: TGTGCCAGCAGCCAAAACACGGGGGCCAACGTCCTGACTTTC. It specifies CASSQNTGANVLTF. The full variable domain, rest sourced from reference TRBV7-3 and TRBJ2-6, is GAGVSQTPSNKVTEKGKYVELRCDPISGHTALYWYRQSLGQGPEFLIYFQGTGAADDSGLPNDRFFAVRPEGSVSTLKIQRTERGDSAVYLCASSQNTGANVLTFGAGSRLTVL.

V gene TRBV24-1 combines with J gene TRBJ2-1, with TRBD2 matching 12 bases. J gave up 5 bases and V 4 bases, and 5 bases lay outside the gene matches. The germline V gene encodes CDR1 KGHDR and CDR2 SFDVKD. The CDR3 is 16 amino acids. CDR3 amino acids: CATSEPLAGGDNEQFF. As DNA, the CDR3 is TGTGCCACCAGTGAACCACTAGCGGGAGGAGACAATGAGCAGTTCTTC.

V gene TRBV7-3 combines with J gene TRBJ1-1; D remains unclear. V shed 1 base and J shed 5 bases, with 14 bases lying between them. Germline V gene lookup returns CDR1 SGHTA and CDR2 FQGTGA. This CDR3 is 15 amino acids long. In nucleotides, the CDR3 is TGTGCCAGCAGCTTAAGTCCCCAAAGAGAGACTGAAGCTTTCTTT. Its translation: CASSLSPQRETEAFF. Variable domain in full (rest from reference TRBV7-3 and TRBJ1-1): GAGVSQTPSNKVTEKGKYVELRCDPISGHTALYWYRQSLGQGPEFLIYFQGTGAADDSGLPNDRFFAVRPEGSVSTLKIQRTERGDSAVYLCASSLSPQRETEAFFGQGTRLTVV.

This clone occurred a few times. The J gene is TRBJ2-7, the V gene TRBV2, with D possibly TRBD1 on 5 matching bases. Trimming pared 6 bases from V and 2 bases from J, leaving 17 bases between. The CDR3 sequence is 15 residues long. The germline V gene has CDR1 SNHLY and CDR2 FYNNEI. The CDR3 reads CASRPTGLVAYEQYF. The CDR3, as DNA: TGTGCCAGCAGACCAACAGGTCTAGTGGCCTACGAGCAGTACTTC.

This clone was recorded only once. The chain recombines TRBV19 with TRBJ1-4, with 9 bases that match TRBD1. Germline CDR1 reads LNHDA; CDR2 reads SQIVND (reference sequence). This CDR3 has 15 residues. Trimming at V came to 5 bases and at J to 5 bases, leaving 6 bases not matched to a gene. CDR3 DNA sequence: TGTGCCAGTAGTCCGAGAACAGGGGGCAATGAAAAACTGTTTTTT. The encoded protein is CASSPRTGGNEKLFF.

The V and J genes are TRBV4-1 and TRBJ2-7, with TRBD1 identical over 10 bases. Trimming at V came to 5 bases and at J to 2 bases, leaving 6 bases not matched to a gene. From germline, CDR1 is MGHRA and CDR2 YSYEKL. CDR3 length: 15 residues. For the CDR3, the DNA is TGCGCCAGCAGCTATCCGGGACAGGGGACCTACGAGCAGTACTTC. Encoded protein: CASSYPGQGTYEQYF.

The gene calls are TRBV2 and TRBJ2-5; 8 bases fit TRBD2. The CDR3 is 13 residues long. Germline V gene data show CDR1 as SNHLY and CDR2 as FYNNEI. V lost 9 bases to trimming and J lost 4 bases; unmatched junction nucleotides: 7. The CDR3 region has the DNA TGTGCCAGGACTAGCGCCTCGGGAGAGACCCAGTACTTC. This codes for CARTSASGETQYF.

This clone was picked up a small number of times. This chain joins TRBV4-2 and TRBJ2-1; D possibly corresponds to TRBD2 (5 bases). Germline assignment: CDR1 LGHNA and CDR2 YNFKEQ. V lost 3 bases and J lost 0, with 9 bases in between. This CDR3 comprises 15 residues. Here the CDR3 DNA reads TGTGCCAGCAGCCAGGAAGGGAGCTCCTACAATGAGCAGTTCTTC. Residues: CASSQEGSSYNEQFF.

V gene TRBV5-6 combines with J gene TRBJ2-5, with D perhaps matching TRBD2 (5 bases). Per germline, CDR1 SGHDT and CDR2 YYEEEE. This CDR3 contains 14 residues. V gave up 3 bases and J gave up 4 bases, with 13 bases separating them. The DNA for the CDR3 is TGTGCCAGCAGCTCCCCTAGGACTGCAGAGACCCAGTACTTC. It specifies CASSSPRTAETQYF.

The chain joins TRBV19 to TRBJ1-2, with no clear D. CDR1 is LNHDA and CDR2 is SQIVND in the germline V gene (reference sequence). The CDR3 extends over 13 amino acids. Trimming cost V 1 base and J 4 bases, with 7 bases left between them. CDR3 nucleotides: TGTGCCAGTAGTATAGGAGGGTTCTATGGCTACACCTTC. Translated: CASSIGGFYGYTF. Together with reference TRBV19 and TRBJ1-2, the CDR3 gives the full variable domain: DGGITQSPKYLFRKEGQNVTLSCEQNLNHDAMYWYRQDPGQGLRLIYYSQIVNDFQKGDIAEGYSVSREKKESFPLTVTSAQKNPTAFYLCASSIGGFYGYTFGSGTRLTVV.

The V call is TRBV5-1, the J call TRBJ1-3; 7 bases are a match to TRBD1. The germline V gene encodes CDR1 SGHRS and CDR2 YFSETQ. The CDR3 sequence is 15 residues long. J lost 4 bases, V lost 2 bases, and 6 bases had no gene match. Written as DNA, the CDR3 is TGCGCCAGCAGCTTAGAAGGGGGCGGCGGAAACACCATATATTTT. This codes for CASSLEGGGGNTIYF.

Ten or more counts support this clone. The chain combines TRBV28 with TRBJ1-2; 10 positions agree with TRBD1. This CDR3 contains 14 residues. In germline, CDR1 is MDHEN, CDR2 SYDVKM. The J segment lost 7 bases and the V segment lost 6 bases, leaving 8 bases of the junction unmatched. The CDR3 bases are TGTGCCAGCAGCCCGGGACAGGGGAATGGTGGCTACACCTTC. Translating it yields CASSPGQGNGGYTF.

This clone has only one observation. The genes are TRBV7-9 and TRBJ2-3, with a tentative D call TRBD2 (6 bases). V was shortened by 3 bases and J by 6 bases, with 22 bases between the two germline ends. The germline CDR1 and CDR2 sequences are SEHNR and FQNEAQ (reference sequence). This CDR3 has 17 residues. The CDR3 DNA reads TGTGCCAGCAGCTTCCCTCCGGGACGGGGCGGGGTGGATACGCAGTATTTT. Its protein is CASSFPPGRGGVDTQYF.

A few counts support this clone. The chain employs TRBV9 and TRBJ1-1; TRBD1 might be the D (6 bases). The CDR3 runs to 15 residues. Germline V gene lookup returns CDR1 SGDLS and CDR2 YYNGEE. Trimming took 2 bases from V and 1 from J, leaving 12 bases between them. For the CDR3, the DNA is TGTGCCAGCAGCGTCGGATGGACAGCGAACACTGAAGCTTTCTTT. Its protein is CASSVGWTANTEAFF. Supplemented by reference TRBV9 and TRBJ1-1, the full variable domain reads DSGVTQTPKHLITATGQRVTLRCSPRSGDLSVYWYQQSLDQGLQFLIQYYNGEERAKGNILERFSAQQFPDLHSELNLSSLELGDSALYFCASSVGWTANTEAFFGQGTRLTVV.